This is a list of T cell receptor beta chains from one sample in a study of post-analysis software for immune sequencing data. TCRdb re-called the PCR reads with MiXCR, one entry per CDR3 protein. The sample carries approximately 630,000 distinct CDR3 sequences, about 60% recorded once. The sequenced sample consisted of blood. These receptors were collected from a girl aged 2-10 years with multiple sclerosis. The CDR3 runs from the conserved cysteine through the conserved F or W. D genes are given only for firm matches. Not every row has a clone size; where given, it reads once, few, many or a size class.

j_gene: TRBJ1-2; d_gene: -; abundance: -; v_gene: TRBV29-1; CDR3aa: CSAAPGRYGYTF; CDR3nt: TGCAGCGCCGCCCCGGGGCGCTATGGCTACACCTTC
j_gene: TRBJ2-7; d_gene: TRBD1; abundance: once; v_gene: TRBV4-1; CDR3aa: CASSQRARTGLYEQYF; CDR3nt: TGCGCCAGCAGCCAAAGGGCCAGGACAGGTCTCTACGAGCAGTACTTC
j_gene: TRBJ2-7; d_gene: -; abundance: -; v_gene: TRBV10-3; CDR3aa: CAISESLGSYEQYF; CDR3nt: TGTGCCATCAGTGAGTCCTTAGGCTCCTACGAGCAGTACTTC
j_gene: TRBJ2-5; d_gene: TRBD1; abundance: -; v_gene: TRBV5-1; CDR3aa: CASSSSGQYQETQYF; CDR3nt: TGCGCCAGCAGCTCTTCGGGACAGTACCAAGAGACCCAGTACTTC
j_gene: TRBJ2-7; d_gene: -; abundance: few; v_gene: TRBV4-1; CDR3aa: CASSQDEGVKSYEQYF; CDR3nt: TGCGCCAGCAGCCAAGATGAGGGCGTTAAATCCTACGAGCAGTACTTC
j_gene: TRBJ2-7; d_gene: -; abundance: -; v_gene: TRBV27; CDR3aa: CASSLNYRAVEQYF; CDR3nt: TGTGCCAGCAGTTTAAATTACAGGGCTGTCGAGCAGTACTTC
j_gene: TRBJ2-3; d_gene: TRBD2; abundance: -; v_gene: TRBV29-1; CDR3aa: CSAGPGLAVSTDTQYF; CDR3nt: TGCAGCGCCGGACCGGGACTAGCGGTATCCACAGATACGCAGTATTTT
j_gene: TRBJ2-1; d_gene: -; abundance: -; v_gene: TRBV10-1; CDR3aa: CASSEGLVSYNEQFF; CDR3nt: TGCGCCAGCAGTGAAGGCCTAGTTTCCTACAATGAGCAGTTCTTC
j_gene: TRBJ2-7; d_gene: TRBD2; abundance: -; v_gene: TRBV20-1; CDR3aa: CSARRLAGERYEQYF; CDR3nt: TGCAGTGCTAGACGACTAGCGGGAGAGCGATACGAGCAGTACTTC
j_gene: TRBJ2-7; d_gene: -; abundance: -; v_gene: TRBV6-6; CDR3aa: CASSSLSREDEQYF; CDR3nt: TGTGCCAGCAGCTCCTTAAGTAGGGAGGACGAGCAGTACTTC
j_gene: TRBJ2-1; d_gene: -; abundance: -; v_gene: TRBV25-1; CDR3aa: CASSDFLEQFF; CDR3nt: TGTGCCAGCAGTGATTTCCTTGAGCAGTTCTTC
j_gene: TRBJ2-3; d_gene: TRBD2; abundance: few; v_gene: TRBV5-1; CDR3aa: CASRRASGYSTSTDTQYF; CDR3nt: TGCGCCAGCAGACGGGCTAGCGGATATTCAACTAGCACAGATACGCAGTATTTT
j_gene: TRBJ2-3; d_gene: TRBD1; abundance: -; v_gene: TRBV18; CDR3aa: CASSPETGALEDTQYF; CDR3nt: TGTGCCAGCTCACCAGAGACAGGGGCTTTGGAGGATACGCAGTATTTT
j_gene: TRBJ1-2; d_gene: -; abundance: -; v_gene: TRBV7-8; CDR3aa: CASSTNSGYTF; CDR3nt: TGTGCCAGCAGCACAAACAGTGGCTACACCTTC
j_gene: TRBJ2-2; d_gene: -; abundance: -; v_gene: TRBV5-1; CDR3aa: CASSLDGSNTGELFF; CDR3nt: TGCGCCAGCAGCTTGGATGGTTCGAACACCGGGGAGCTGTTTTTT
j_gene: TRBJ2-3; d_gene: TRBD2; abundance: -; v_gene: TRBV12-3/TRBV12-4; CDR3aa: CASNMGLAGGEDTQYF; CDR3nt: TGTGCCAGCAACATGGGACTAGCGGGGGGTGAAGATACGCAGTATTTT
j_gene: TRBJ1-4; d_gene: -; abundance: -; v_gene: TRBV4-2; CDR3aa: CASSQDGEGEKLFF; CDR3nt: TGTGCCAGCAGCCAAGACGGGGAAGGTGAAAAACTGTTTTTT
j_gene: TRBJ2-3; d_gene: -; abundance: -; v_gene: TRBV14; CDR3aa: CASSLVLVTDTQYF; CDR3nt: TGTGCCAGCAGCTTAGTTCTAGTAACAGATACGCAGTATTTT
j_gene: TRBJ2-7; d_gene: TRBD1; abundance: -; v_gene: TRBV6-2/TRBV6-3; CDR3aa: CASSFRHRTGSIYEQYF; CDR3nt: TGTGCCAGCAGTTTCAGACACCGGACAGGGTCCATCTACGAGCAGTACTTC
j_gene: TRBJ2-1; d_gene: TRBD2; abundance: -; v_gene: TRBV29-1; CDR3aa: CSVEGLAGDNEQFF; CDR3nt: TGCAGCGTGGAAGGACTAGCGGGAGACAATGAGCAGTTCTTC
j_gene: TRBJ2-7; d_gene: TRBD1; abundance: once; v_gene: TRBV20-1; CDR3aa: CSASDIPGQGASYEQYF; CDR3nt: TGCAGTGCTAGTGACATACCGGGACAGGGGGCTTCCTACGAGCAGTACTTC
j_gene: TRBJ1-2; d_gene: -; abundance: -; v_gene: TRBV27; CDR3aa: CASSSAGGGGYTF; CDR3nt: TGTGCCAGCAGTTCCGCCGGGGGAGGGGGCTACACCTTC
j_gene: TRBJ1-1; d_gene: -; abundance: -; v_gene: TRBV6-2/TRBV6-3; CDR3aa: CASSYAGLETEAFF; CDR3nt: TGTGCCAGCAGTTACGCAGGGCTGGAGACTGAAGCTTTCTTT
j_gene: TRBJ2-7; d_gene: -; abundance: -; v_gene: TRBV4-1; CDR3aa: CASSPTGRIYEQYF; CDR3nt: TGCGCCAGCAGCCCTACAGGGAGGATCTACGAGCAGTACTTC
j_gene: TRBJ2-7; d_gene: -; abundance: -; v_gene: TRBV29-1; CDR3aa: CSVEDRGLEQYF; CDR3nt: TGCAGCGTTGAAGATAGGGGACTCGAGCAGTACTTC
j_gene: TRBJ2-7; d_gene: -; abundance: once; v_gene: TRBV5-1; CDR3aa: CASSSRQGGLDEQYF; CDR3nt: TGCGCCAGCAGCTCAAGACAGGGAGGGTTGGACGAGCAGTACTTC
j_gene: TRBJ2-4; d_gene: TRBD1; abundance: -; v_gene: TRBV7-8; CDR3aa: CASSPPGGAADIQYF; CDR3nt: TGTGCCAGCAGCCCACCAGGGGGCGCCGCGGACATTCAGTACTTC
j_gene: TRBJ1-1; d_gene: TRBD1; abundance: -; v_gene: TRBV3-1; CDR3aa: CASSPDRDGTEAFF; CDR3nt: TGTGCCAGCAGCCCCGACAGGGATGGCACTGAAGCTTTCTTT
j_gene: TRBJ2-5; d_gene: -; abundance: -; v_gene: TRBV4-1; CDR3aa: CASSNPTGAERTQYF; CDR3nt: TGCGCCAGCAGCAACCCGACCGGGGCCGAGAGGACCCAGTACTTC
j_gene: TRBJ2-6; d_gene: -; abundance: -; v_gene: TRBV4-2; CDR3aa: CASSHPPRGVTSGANVLTF; CDR3nt: TGTGCCAGCAGCCATCCCCCGCGAGGGGTCACCTCTGGGGCCAACGTCCTGACTTTC
j_gene: TRBJ2-1; d_gene: -; abundance: -; v_gene: TRBV29-1; CDR3aa: CSVLTPDRYNEQFF; CDR3nt: TGCAGCGTCTTGACCCCTGACAGATACAATGAGCAGTTCTTC
j_gene: TRBJ2-1; d_gene: TRBD1; abundance: -; v_gene: TRBV29-1; CDR3aa: CSVDRGIYNEQFF; CDR3nt: TGCAGCGTTGACAGGGGGATCTACAATGAGCAGTTCTTC
j_gene: TRBJ1-2; d_gene: -; abundance: -; v_gene: TRBV10-3; CDR3aa: CAISGGSSNYGYTF; CDR3nt: TGTGCCATCAGTGGAGGCAGTTCTAACTATGGCTACACCTTC
j_gene: TRBJ2-1; d_gene: -; abundance: -; v_gene: TRBV7-2; CDR3aa: CASSSRWDEQFF; CDR3nt: TGTGCCAGCAGCTCGAGGTGGGATGAGCAGTTCTTC
j_gene: TRBJ2-5; d_gene: TRBD2; abundance: few; v_gene: TRBV11-2; CDR3aa: CASSWGTIQETQYF; CDR3nt: TGTGCCAGCAGCTGGGGGACTATCCAAGAGACCCAGTACTTC
j_gene: TRBJ2-3; d_gene: -; abundance: -; v_gene: TRBV14; CDR3aa: CASSRPGTLHTDTQYF; CDR3nt: TGTGCCAGCAGCCGACCCGGGACCCTGCACACAGATACGCAGTATTTT
j_gene: TRBJ2-3; d_gene: -; abundance: -; v_gene: TRBV11-2; CDR3aa: CASSQSTTSTDTQYF; CDR3nt: TGTGCCAGCAGCCAGTCTACGACAAGCACAGATACGCAGTATTTT
j_gene: TRBJ2-1; d_gene: -; abundance: -; v_gene: TRBV29-1; CDR3aa: CSGRSSYNEQFF; CDR3nt: TGCAGCGGGCGGAGCTCCTACAATGAGCAGTTCTTC
j_gene: TRBJ2-2; d_gene: TRBD2; abundance: -; v_gene: TRBV2; CDR3aa: CASSESGSLIGELFF; CDR3nt: TGTGCCAGCAGTGAGAGCGGGAGTCTGATCGGGGAGCTGTTTTTT
j_gene: TRBJ1-5; d_gene: -; abundance: -; v_gene: TRBV11-2; CDR3aa: CASSLGPEVNQPQHF; CDR3nt: TGTGCCAGCAGCTTAGGTCCGGAGGTCAATCAGCCCCAGCATTTT
j_gene: TRBJ1-2; d_gene: -; abundance: many; v_gene: TRBV10-3; CDR3aa: CAISDPGTFNYGYTF; CDR3nt: TGTGCCATCAGTGATCCCGGGACCTTTAACTATGGCTACACCTTC
j_gene: TRBJ2-1; d_gene: TRBD2; abundance: -; v_gene: TRBV7-8; CDR3aa: CASSLALAGDSYNEQFF; CDR3nt: TGTGCCAGCAGCTTAGCTCTAGCGGGGGACTCCTACAATGAGCAGTTCTTC
j_gene: TRBJ1-2; d_gene: -; abundance: -; v_gene: TRBV25-1; CDR3aa: CASSGGVRIRETNYGYTF; CDR3nt: TGTGCCAGCAGTGGGGGGGTTCGCATAAGAGAGACTAACTATGGCTACACCTTC
j_gene: TRBJ2-7; d_gene: -; abundance: -; v_gene: TRBV6-5; CDR3aa: CASSLGPQYEQYF; CDR3nt: TGTGCCAGCAGCCTAGGACCCCAATACGAGCAGTACTTC
j_gene: TRBJ2-5; d_gene: -; abundance: -; v_gene: TRBV12-3/TRBV12-4; CDR3aa: CASSLGAAAETQYF; CDR3nt: TGTGCCAGCAGTTTAGGGGCGGCCGCGGAGACCCAGTACTTC
j_gene: TRBJ1-5; d_gene: -; abundance: -; v_gene: TRBV7-8; CDR3aa: CASSLVIEKPQHF; CDR3nt: TGTGCCAGCAGCTTAGTAATTGAGAAGCCCCAGCATTTT
j_gene: TRBJ1-1; d_gene: TRBD1; abundance: few; v_gene: TRBV10-3; CDR3aa: CAISGTGGDTEAFF; CDR3nt: TGTGCCATCAGTGGGACAGGGGGAGACACTGAAGCTTTCTTT
j_gene: TRBJ2-7; d_gene: TRBD1; abundance: few; v_gene: TRBV6-6; CDR3aa: CASSYSRGNYEQYF; CDR3nt: TGTGCCAGCAGTTACTCCAGGGGGAACTACGAGCAGTACTTC
j_gene: TRBJ2-1; d_gene: -; abundance: -; v_gene: TRBV3-1; CDR3aa: CASSQDTGRGLNEQFF; CDR3nt: TGTGCCAGCAGCCAAGATACGGGGCGGGGCCTGAATGAGCAGTTCTTC
j_gene: TRBJ2-2; d_gene: -; abundance: few; v_gene: TRBV11-2; CDR3aa: CASSLSLDSGTGELFF; CDR3nt: TGTGCCAGCAGCTTATCCCTAGACTCGGGCACCGGGGAGCTGTTTTTT
j_gene: TRBJ2-2; d_gene: TRBD2; abundance: -; v_gene: TRBV20-1; CDR3aa: CSAERAAGDAGELFF; CDR3nt: TGCAGTGCTGAGAGGGCGGCGGGAGATGCCGGGGAGCTGTTTTTT